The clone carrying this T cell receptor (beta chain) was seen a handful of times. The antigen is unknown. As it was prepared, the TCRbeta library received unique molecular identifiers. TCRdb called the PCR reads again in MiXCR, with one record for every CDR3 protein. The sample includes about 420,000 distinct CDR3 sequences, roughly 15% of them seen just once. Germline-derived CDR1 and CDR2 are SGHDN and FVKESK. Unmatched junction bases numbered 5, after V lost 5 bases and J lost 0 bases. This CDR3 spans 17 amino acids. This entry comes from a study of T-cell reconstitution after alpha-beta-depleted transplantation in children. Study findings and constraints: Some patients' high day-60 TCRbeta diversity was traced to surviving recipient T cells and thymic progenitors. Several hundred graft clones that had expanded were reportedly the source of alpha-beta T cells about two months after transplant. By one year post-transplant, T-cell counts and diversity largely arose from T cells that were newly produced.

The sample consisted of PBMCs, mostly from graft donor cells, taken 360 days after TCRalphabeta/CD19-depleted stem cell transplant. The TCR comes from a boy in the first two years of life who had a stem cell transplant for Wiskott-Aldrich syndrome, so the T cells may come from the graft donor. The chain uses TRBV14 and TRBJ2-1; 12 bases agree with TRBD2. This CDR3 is CASSSRLAGASYNEQFF. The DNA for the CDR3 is TGTGCCAGCAGCTCCCGACTAGCGGGAGCCTCCTACAATGAGCAGTTCTTC.